A selection of T cell receptor beta chains follows, all from one sample in a study of cytotoxic CD8 clonotypes in ibrutinib-treated CLL. Sequencing used immunoSEQ multiplex PCR; TCRdb keeps in-frame clones, though not all of them. The data contain some 130,000 clones, 80% to 90% of them singletons. The sequencing here drew on PBMCs, taken after 24 months of ibrutinib treatment. These receptors came from a human donor with chronic lymphocytic leukemia. Each CDR3 is given with its conserved first and last residue. Each record gives: CDR3 protein, CDR3 DNA, clone size, J gene, V gene, D gene. The D gene is left open where the match is weak. For some rows the clone size is stated as once, few or many, or as a class when expanded; others skip it.

CDR3aa: CASSPPRGTVYNEQFF; CDR3nt: TGTGCCAGCAGCCCCCCCAGGGGGACAGTATACAATGAGCAGTTCTTC; abundance: .; j_gene: TRBJ2-1; v_gene: TRBV7-9; d_gene: TRBD1
CDR3aa: CAWSVGTGVSPLHF; CDR3nt: TGTGCCTGGAGTGTAGGGACAGGGGTTTCACCCCTCCACTTT; abundance: .; j_gene: TRBJ1-6; v_gene: TRBV30; d_gene: TRBD1
CDR3aa: CASSLFKSPGGETQYF; CDR3nt: TGTGCCAGCAGCTTATTCAAGTCCCCGGGGGGTGAGACCCAGTACTTC; abundance: .; j_gene: TRBJ2-5; v_gene: TRBV7-9; d_gene: TRBD2
CDR3aa: CASRPRGPISTDTQYF; CDR3nt: TGTGCCAGCAGACCCCGAGGACCTATCAGCACAGATACGCAGTATTTT; abundance: .; j_gene: TRBJ2-3; v_gene: TRBV7-2; d_gene: .
CDR3aa: CASSLGGTGTPYEQYF; CDR3nt: TGTGCCAGCAGTTTGGGGGGGACAGGGACTCCCTACGAGCAGTACTTC; abundance: .; j_gene: TRBJ2-7; v_gene: TRBV28; d_gene: TRBD1
CDR3aa: CASSSKQRQETQYF; CDR3nt: TGTGCCAGCAGTTCCAAGCAACGCCAAGAGACCCAGTACTTC; abundance: .; j_gene: TRBJ2-5; v_gene: TRBV11-2; d_gene: .
CDR3aa: CASSDARGTEAFF; CDR3nt: TGTGCCAGCAGTGATGCCAGGGGCACTGAAGCTTTCTTT; abundance: .; j_gene: TRBJ1-1; v_gene: TRBV2; d_gene: .
CDR3aa: CASSSTSDNEQFF; CDR3nt: TGTGCCAGCAGCTCGACCTCCGACAATGAGCAGTTCTTC; abundance: .; j_gene: TRBJ2-1; v_gene: TRBV11-2; d_gene: .
CDR3aa: CASSLNEGGYGYTF; CDR3nt: TGCGCCAGCAGCTTGAACGAGGGGGGCTATGGCTACACCTTC; abundance: few; j_gene: TRBJ1-2; v_gene: TRBV5-1; d_gene: .
CDR3aa: CASSYGTGYEQYF; CDR3nt: TGTGCCAGCAGTTACGGGACAGGGTACGAGCAGTACTTC; abundance: .; j_gene: TRBJ2-7; v_gene: TRBV6-6; d_gene: TRBD1
CDR3aa: CASSIIRTYNSYEQYF; CDR3nt: TGTGCCAGTAGTATTATTAGGACCTACAACTCCTACGAGCAGTACTTC; abundance: .; j_gene: TRBJ2-7; v_gene: TRBV19; d_gene: .
CDR3aa: CASSSGTSGNNEQFF; CDR3nt: TGTGCCAGCAGCTCCGGGACTAGCGGGAACAATGAGCAGTTCTTC; abundance: .; j_gene: TRBJ2-1; v_gene: TRBV5-4; d_gene: TRBD2
CDR3aa: CAIRDTVPFSGNTIYF; CDR3nt: TGTGCCATCAGGGATACTGTCCCATTCTCTGGAAACACCATATATTTT; abundance: .; j_gene: TRBJ1-3; v_gene: TRBV10-3; d_gene: .
CDR3aa: CASRRERSEQFF; CDR3nt: TGTGCCAGCAGGAGAGAGCGAAGTGAGCAGTTCTTC; abundance: .; j_gene: TRBJ2-1; v_gene: TRBV7-2; d_gene: .
CDR3aa: CASSPDSLLYEQYF; CDR3nt: TGTGCCAGCAGCCCGGACAGTCTACTGTACGAGCAGTACTTC; abundance: .; j_gene: TRBJ2-7; v_gene: TRBV7-9; d_gene: .
CDR3aa: CASSLFRTEYNGYTF; CDR3nt: TGTGCCAGCAGTTTATTTCGGACAGAGTATAATGGCTACACCTTC; abundance: .; j_gene: TRBJ1-2; v_gene: TRBV28; d_gene: .
CDR3aa: CASSLFGPRTSDPKPYEQYF; CDR3nt: TGTGCCAGCAGTTTATTTGGCCCCCGGACTAGCGACCCGAAACCCTACGAGCAGTACTTC; abundance: .; j_gene: TRBJ2-7; v_gene: TRBV27; d_gene: TRBD2
CDR3aa: CASSWADSPLHF; CDR3nt: TGTGCCAGCAGTTGGGCGGATTCACCCCTCCACTTT; abundance: .; j_gene: TRBJ1-6; v_gene: TRBV6-5; d_gene: .
CDR3aa: CASSRQPVNEKLFF; CDR3nt: TGTGCCAGCAGCAGACAGCCCGTTAATGAAAAACTGTTTTTT; abundance: .; j_gene: TRBJ1-4; v_gene: TRBV9; d_gene: .
CDR3aa: CASSTDRAGANVLTF; CDR3nt: TGTGCCAGCAGTACCGACAGGGCTGGGGCCAACGTCCTGACTTTC; abundance: .; j_gene: TRBJ2-6; v_gene: TRBV28; d_gene: TRBD1
CDR3aa: CASSAASGTFIYGYTF; CDR3nt: TGTGCCAGCAGTGCCGCTTCCGGGACTTTTATTTATGGCTACACCTTC; abundance: once; j_gene: TRBJ1-2; v_gene: TRBV6-6; d_gene: .
CDR3aa: CASSLVQGRYEQYF; CDR3nt: TGTGCCAGCAGCTTAGTTCAGGGACGGTACGAGCAGTACTTC; abundance: .; j_gene: TRBJ2-7; v_gene: TRBV7-8; d_gene: .
CDR3aa: CASSLTGTSYEQYF; CDR3nt: TGTGCCAGCAGTTTAACCGGGACCTCCTACGAGCAGTACTTC; abundance: many; j_gene: TRBJ2-7; v_gene: TRBV5-5; d_gene: .
CDR3aa: CASSYSSGSPQPQHF; CDR3nt: TGTGCCAGCAGTTACTCCTCAGGGTCGCCCCAGCCCCAGCATTTT; abundance: .; j_gene: TRBJ1-5; v_gene: TRBV6-5; d_gene: .
CDR3aa: CASSLGWLGDAETQYF; CDR3nt: TGTGCCAGCAGCTTAGGGTGGTTGGGGGACGCGGAGACCCAGTACTTC; abundance: .; j_gene: TRBJ2-5; v_gene: TRBV7-6; d_gene: .
CDR3aa: CASSRGQASEQFF; CDR3nt: TGTGCCAGCTCACGAGGACAGGCCAGTGAGCAGTTCTTC; abundance: .; j_gene: TRBJ2-1; v_gene: TRBV18; d_gene: TRBD1
CDR3aa: CASSPRLAGDQEQYF; CDR3nt: TGTGCCAGCAGCCCCCGCCTAGCGGGAGACCAAGAGCAGTACTTC; abundance: .; j_gene: TRBJ2-7; v_gene: TRBV9; d_gene: TRBD2
CDR3aa: CASSNRGRGMGETQYF; CDR3nt: TGTGCCAGCAGCAACAGGGGCAGGGGGATGGGAGAGACCCAGTACTTC; abundance: .; j_gene: TRBJ2-5; v_gene: TRBV7-7; d_gene: TRBD1
CDR3aa: CASRSLATMRGNEQFF; CDR3nt: TGTGCCAGTAGGAGCCTCGCCACAATGAGGGGCAATGAGCAGTTCTTC; abundance: .; j_gene: TRBJ2-1; v_gene: TRBV19; d_gene: .
CDR3aa: CASSFHGTGDSGNTIYF; CDR3nt: TGTGCCAGCAGCTTCCACGGGACAGGGGACTCTGGAAACACCATATATTTT; abundance: .; j_gene: TRBJ1-3; v_gene: TRBV7-9; d_gene: TRBD1
CDR3aa: CASSQDAGRVNEQFF; CDR3nt: TGTGCCAGCAGCCAAGATGCGGGGCGAGTCAATGAGCAGTTCTTC; abundance: once; j_gene: TRBJ2-1; v_gene: TRBV4-2; d_gene: .
CDR3aa: CASSTGPLYGYTF; CDR3nt: TGTGCCAGCAGTACAGGGCCTCTCTATGGCTACACCTTC; abundance: .; j_gene: TRBJ1-2; v_gene: TRBV2; d_gene: .
CDR3aa: CASSVNWMGQPQHF; CDR3nt: TGTGCCAGCAGCGTTAATTGGATGGGACAGCCCCAGCATTTT; abundance: .; j_gene: TRBJ1-5; v_gene: TRBV9; d_gene: .
CDR3aa: CSVEDRFQGYGYTF; CDR3nt: TGCAGCGTTGAAGATCGGTTTCAGGGCTATGGCTACACCTTC; abundance: once; j_gene: TRBJ1-2; v_gene: TRBV29-1; d_gene: .
CDR3aa: CATSNEGYTEAFF; CDR3nt: TGTGCCACCAGCAATGAGGGTTACACTGAAGCTTTCTTT; abundance: .; j_gene: TRBJ1-1; v_gene: TRBV15; d_gene: .
CDR3aa: CASSVRDRGETQYF; CDR3nt: TGTGCCAGCAGCGTCCGGGACAGGGGAGAGACCCAGTACTTC; abundance: .; j_gene: TRBJ2-5; v_gene: TRBV5-8; d_gene: TRBD1
CDR3aa: CASSESFKQSDSAKNIQYF; CDR3nt: TGTGCCAGCAGCGAATCCTTCAAACAGAGCGACAGCGCCAAAAACATTCAGTACTTC; abundance: once; j_gene: TRBJ2-4; v_gene: TRBV6-1; d_gene: .
CDR3aa: CASSQGGQHTEAFF; CDR3nt: TGTGCCAGCAGCCAAGGGGGGCAACACACTGAAGCTTTCTTT; abundance: .; j_gene: TRBJ1-1; v_gene: TRBV28; d_gene: .
CDR3aa: CASARDGGSYEQYF; CDR3nt: TGTGCCAGCGCCCGGGACGGAGGCTCCTACGAGCAGTACTTC; abundance: .; j_gene: TRBJ2-7; v_gene: TRBV6-1; d_gene: .
CDR3aa: CASSRNSGVASYEQYF; CDR3nt: TGTGCCAGCAGCCGTAATAGCGGGGTGGCATCCTACGAGCAGTACTTC; abundance: .; j_gene: TRBJ2-7; v_gene: TRBV5-6; d_gene: TRBD2
CDR3aa: CASSYSDRADQPQHF; CDR3nt: TGTGCCAGCAGTTACTCCGACAGAGCCGATCAGCCCCAGCATTTT; abundance: .; j_gene: TRBJ1-5; v_gene: TRBV6-7; d_gene: .
CDR3aa: CASRPGGRDTGELFF; CDR3nt: TGTGCCAGCAGACCGGGGGGCAGGGACACCGGGGAGCTGTTTTTT; abundance: once; j_gene: TRBJ2-2; v_gene: TRBV2; d_gene: .
CDR3aa: CASSQVTSGGGTQYF; CDR3nt: TGTGCCAGCAGCCAAGTTACTAGCGGGGGTGGTACGCAGTATTTT; abundance: .; j_gene: TRBJ2-3; v_gene: TRBV14; d_gene: TRBD2
CDR3aa: CASMPAGADTQYF; CDR3nt: TGCGCCAGCATGCCTGCGGGCGCAGATACGCAGTATTTT; abundance: .; j_gene: TRBJ2-3; v_gene: TRBV5-1; d_gene: .
CDR3aa: CAWANTNEQFF; CDR3nt: TGTGCCTGGGCGAATACCAATGAGCAGTTCTTC; abundance: .; j_gene: TRBJ2-1; v_gene: TRBV30; d_gene: .
CDR3aa: CASSLSWGEQYF; CDR3nt: TGTGCCAGCAGCTTGAGTTGGGGCGAGCAGTACTTC; abundance: .; j_gene: TRBJ2-7; v_gene: TRBV5-6; d_gene: .
CDR3aa: CASGRAGRFDYGYTF; CDR3nt: TGTGCCAGCGGTAGGGCGGGCAGGTTTGACTATGGCTACACCTTC; abundance: .; j_gene: TRBJ1-2; v_gene: TRBV5-6; d_gene: .
CDR3aa: CASSLVGYGGYTF; CDR3nt: TGTGCCAGCAGCTTAGTGGGGTACGGTGGCTACACCTTC; abundance: .; j_gene: TRBJ1-2; v_gene: TRBV7-2; d_gene: .
CDR3aa: CASSDAGTRYGYTF; CDR3nt: TGTGCCAGCAGTGATGCCGGGACACGCTATGGCTACACCTTC; abundance: .; j_gene: TRBJ1-2; v_gene: TRBV2; d_gene: .
CDR3aa: CASPIWTDSNQPQHF; CDR3nt: TGTGCCAGTCCTATTTGGACGGATAGCAATCAGCCCCAGCATTTT; abundance: .; j_gene: TRBJ1-5; v_gene: TRBV19; d_gene: .
CDR3aa: CASSRSGTSGTTGELFF; CDR3nt: TGTGCCAGCAGCCGCTCCGGGACTAGCGGGACCACTGGGGAGCTGTTTTTT; abundance: .; j_gene: TRBJ2-2; v_gene: TRBV7-2; d_gene: TRBD2